The TCR beta chain described here comes from a study of blood T cell repertoires in COVID-19. In the study overall: The United States, Italy and Spain provided the acute and convalescent COVID-19 samples. T cells, B-cell-depleted T cells, or PBMCs supplied cDNA or gDNA.

V trimming: 0 bases; J trimming: 9 bases; junction bases outside the gene matches: 6. Germline values: CDR1 GTSNPN, CDR2 SVGIG (reference sequence). The CDR3 sequence is 14 residues long. Measured with immunoSEQ multiplex PCR; TCRdb has only the in-frame clones, and not every one. The sample has about 150,000 clones; 84% are singletons. Sequencing input: peripheral blood. The receptor comes from a human donor in a cohort sampled during active COVID-19. The rearrangement joins TRBV30 to TRBJ2-1; 9 bases line up with TRBD2. In DNA, the CDR3 is TGTGCCTGGAGTGTACAAGGACTAGCGATTGAGCAGTTCTTC. Residues: CAWSVQGLAIEQFF. The full variable domain, completed using reference TRBV30 and TRBJ2-1, is SQTIHQWPATLVQPVGSPLSLECTVEGTSNPNLYWYRQAAGRGLQLLFYSVGIGQISSEVPQNLSASRPQDRQFILSSKKLLLSDSGFYLCAWSVQGLAIEQFFGPGTRLTVL.